This T cell receptor (beta chain) was sequenced during a study of long-term antiretroviral therapy in people with HIV (dated by TCRdb to 2022 to 2024). Some background on the complete study: The earliest samples were collected about a decade before the 2015 WHO recommendation for immediate ART, when ART was typically delayed until CD4 counts fell. This retrospective serial study examined whether starting ART and sustained HIV suppression were associated with changes in the composition and diversity of the TRB repertoire in peripheral blood. A total of 192 cryopreserved PBMC samples came from 25 to 30 adults with confirmed HIV infection and were collected serially over a mean of approximately 6 years (range 1-12). About two fifths of the roughly 30 participants with HIV were female. No cross-contamination during QIAcube processing was shown when test extractions of a monoclonal T-cell line were performed alongside fewer than 40 polyclonal samples.

Inclusion was restricted to participants for whom at least one PBMC sample before ART initiation and at least two post-ART samples were available. All participants with HIV were treated in the United States of America. Cryopreserved samples of about 0.95-10 million PBMC were thawed and washed before DNA extraction. At the time of the earliest PBMC sample for each participant with HIV, ages ranged from about 20 to 55 years. PBMC samples were contributed by each participant from 1-4 timepoints before ART initiation and 2-8 timepoints after ART initiation, with a median of 7 samples. For every participant, serial HIV viral load, CD4+ T-cell count, ART history and demographic data were obtained. Using a Qiagen kit on a QIAcube, genomic DNA was extracted from unsorted PBMC, with samples processed in batches of 12. The immunoSEQ hsTCRB v3.0 assay was used at survey level resolution to sequence the TRB variable region. TRB sequencing targeted a depth of about 35,000-50,000 T-cell genomes per sample. Pooled TRB libraries were sequenced on an Illumina MiSeq with a v3 150-cycle kit. The original methods were these. Repertoire analysis ran in R within a reproducible Nextflow workflow covering QC, data transformation and analysis. Custom analyses were implemented in LymphoSeq2, an R package for AIRR-Seq data exploration. A handful of samples that yielded fewer than 5000 total TRB sequences were excluded, so that fewer than 250 HIV repertoires were analyzed. Among the 180 or so HIV repertoires that were kept, 59 were collected before ART initiation and roughly 130 were collected after ART initiation. Each repertoire was downsampled to 5000 TRB nucleotide sequences, and summary statistics were averaged across 100 downsampling iterations. Only TRB sequences with CDR3 regions of at least seven amino acids were retained for analysis. Diversity was assessed using a clonality score derived from Shannon entropy and using the Gini coefficient. In the repertoire networks, any two of the top 5000 CDR3 amino acid sequences were linked whenever the two sequences differed by an edit distance of one. GLIPH2 predicted antigen specificity groups and MHC restriction for TRB CDR3 amino acid sequences. To flag known associations with CMV, EBV, HIV or tissue antigens, CDR3 amino acid sequences were compared against VDJdb and McPAS-TCR. Pre-ART, post-ART and control groups were compared with Wilcoxon signed-rank tests and Holm-Bonferroni correction. Drawn from immuneACCESS, this table holds only the in-frame rearrangements with V and J called that TCRdb kept. Clones are partly lost; checked studies trace under half to an unresolved V gene and leave the rest unexplained. V and J calls and clone size come straight from that table; D and trimming were deduced from the DNA. The sample table holds tens of thousands of clones, of which around 93% were seen once. Of the sample, about 2.5% falls within the top ten clones.

The investigation overall reported the following: The samples span the years 2004 to 2017, and the ART regimens used at that time may not be as effective as current regimens. Because pre-ART samples had limited cell numbers, unsorted PBMC were profiled rather than sorted CD4+ and CD8+ T cells. Owing to limited PBMC availability, only the TCR beta chain was sequenced, without alpha chain pairing. A significant increase in TRB diversity was found to be associated with ART initiation, although TRB diversity was observed to remain significantly below that of transplant donor controls even after long-term ART. Expanded TRB clones identified before ART initiation dominated the repertoire at all time points, although this dominance fluctuated and declined in many PLHIV after ART. No data were available on ART adherence, viral resistance or therapy changes, limiting inferences about post-ART repertoire changes. Narrower CDR3 length ranges were observed in HIV repertoires than in controls, and an antigen-experienced repertoire with only a slight naive shift after ART was suggested by the network structure.

Trimming accounts for 4 bases at V and 5 bases at J, while the number of junction bases matched to no gene is 11. From the germline V gene, CDR1 is MDHEN and CDR2 is SYDVKM. The CDR3 spans 16 residues, from the cysteine through the phenylalanine. Only CDR3 DNA remains: 48 bases, in frame from the first base. On this clone itself: Its antigen is unknown. Base qualities are missing; no much larger clone stands one base away.

This specimen was unsorted PBMCs, taken around 7.4 years after starting antiretroviral therapy. The clonotype originates from a man in his forties or fifties with HIV. The V gene is TRBV28 and the J gene is TRBJ1-1, with 9 bases matching TRBD1. CDR3 protein: CASSSPTQGARTEAFF. Here is the DNA: TGTGCCAGCAGTTCCCCAACACAGGGGGCTAGGACTGAAGCTTTCTTT.